The 20 T cell receptor beta chains below all came from one sample that was sequenced in a study of blood T cell repertoires in COVID-19. Generated by immunoSEQ multiplex PCR, the TCRdb table keeps only in-frame clones and is missing some. The sample shows approximately 350,000 clones, more than 75% of them seen only once. Sequencing input: PBMCs or T cells enriched from blood (not recorded which). These receptors were taken from a woman under 40 who had recovered from COVID-19.

The V and J genes are TRBV12-3 or TRBV12-4 and TRBJ1-2; TRBD1 might be the D (6 bases). The V end lost 5 bases, the J end lost 4 bases, and 8 bases lay between the germline ends. The CDR3 has 12 amino acids. The CDR3 loop reads CASSGTSYGYTF. The CDR3 DNA reads TGTGCCAGCAGTGGGACAAGCTATGGCTACACCTTC.

This clone was counted a single time. This CDR3 is CATSDPGLAGGPEQYF. The CDR3 DNA reads as TGTGCCACCAGTGACCCCGGTCTAGCGGGAGGGCCCGAGCAGTACTTC. The chain couples TRBV24-1 to TRBJ2-7; 12 nucleotides agree with TRBD2. Per germline, CDR1 KGHDR and CDR2 SFDVKD. Trimming took 4 bases from V and 6 from J; bases not matched to a gene: 9. CDR3 length: 16 residues.

This rearrangement joins TRBV5-4 to TRBJ2-1, with a weak D call TRBD2 (6 bases). CDR1 and CDR2 (germline): SGHNT, YYREEE (reference sequence). The ends were cut back, 4 bases at V and 7 bases at J, with 12 bases in the middle. The CDR3 length is 13 residues. The CDR3 here is CASSDLSGNEQFF. The CDR3 bases are TGTGCCAGCAGCGATCTCAGCGGGAATGAGCAGTTCTTC.

The V call is TRBV2, the J call TRBJ2-7; D is perhaps TRBD2 (6 bases). Germline V CDR1 and CDR2: SNHLY, FYNNEI. Trimming took off 8 bases at V and 2 bases at J, with 10 bases between the two ends. The CDR3 is 12 amino acids. The CDR3 loop is CASGGNPYEQYF. The CDR3 nucleotides are TGTGCCAGCGGGGGGAACCCCTACGAGCAGTACTTC.

V gene TRBV10-2 combines with J gene TRBJ2-1, with 7 bases fitting TRBD1. The CDR3 is 15 amino acids. The V gene's germline CDR1 is WSHSY and CDR2 SAAADI. With 4 bases clipped from V and 4 bases from J, the junction kept 7 bases outside the gene matches. This CDR3 is CASSGGDRVYNEQFF. CDR3 DNA: TGCGCCAGCAGTGGGGGAGACAGGGTGTACAATGAGCAGTTCTTC.

The chain has TRBV19 and TRBJ1-1; unclear D gene. The CDR3 has 13 amino acids. Between the trimmed V and J ends, which lost 8 bases and 2 bases, there was a span of 12 bases. CDR1 is LNHDA and CDR2 is SQIVND in the germline V gene (reference sequence). Written as DNA, the CDR3 is TGTGCCAGTGGGCCGGGGATCAACACTGAAGCTTTCTTT. Amino acids: CASGPGINTEAFF.

The rearrangement joins TRBV28 to TRBJ2-7; D is unclear. V dropped 3 bases and J dropped 0 bases, with 9 bases sitting between them. The CDR3 is 14 amino acids. Germline CDR1 reads MDHEN; CDR2 reads SYDVKM. The CDR3 sequence: CASSLGSSSYEQYF. CDR3 DNA: TGTGCCAGCAGTTTGGGTAGCAGCTCCTACGAGCAGTACTTC.

This chain uses TRBV19 with TRBJ1-2; the match to TRBD1 covers 8 bases. The CDR3 sequence is 14 residues long. J lost 5 bases, V lost 6 bases, and 8 bases had no gene match. CDR1 and CDR2 from the germline V gene are LNHDA and SQIVND (reference sequence). CDR3 sequence: CASRSGQGRYGYTF. The CDR3 DNA is TGTGCCAGTAGATCTGGACAGGGACGGTATGGCTACACCTTC.

J is TRBJ1-2 and V is TRBV12-3 or TRBV12-4, with D uncertain. V shed 5 bases and J shed 3 bases, with 10 bases lying between them. CDR3 length: 13 residues. This chain's CDR3 is CASSRGLHYGYTF. CDR3 bases: TGTGCCAGCAGTCGTGGTCTACACTATGGCTACACCTTC.

This chain uses TRBV6-5 with TRBJ1-4; 7 bases line up with TRBD1. Germline V gene lookup returns CDR1 MNHEY and CDR2 SVGAGI. This CDR3 is 16 amino acids long. Trimming cost V 0 bases and J 6 bases; bases outside gene matches: 7. CDR3: CASSYSTGRDYEKLFF. The CDR3 nucleotides read TGTGCCAGCAGTTACTCGACAGGGCGTGATTATGAAAAACTGTTTTTT.

V usage is TRBV29-1 and J usage is TRBJ2-3, with D possibly being TRBD1 (6 bases). V was clipped by 3 bases and J by 5 bases, with 15 bases between them. The germline V gene encodes CDR1 SQVTM and CDR2 ANQGSEA. The CDR3 runs to 14 residues. DNA for the CDR3: TGCAGCGTTGATATCGGGCAGGGGCTAGATACGCAGTATTTT. Its translation: CSVDIGQGLDTQYF.

Comment on this clone: Different DNA sequences within this sample yield the same CDR3. The CDR3 spells CASSLDRGNTEAFF. The CDR3 bases are TGCGCCAGCAGCCTGGACAGGGGAAACACTGAAGCTTTCTTT. The chain couples TRBV5-1 to TRBJ1-1; 9 nucleotides match TRBD1. This CDR3 has 14 amino acids. Trimming cost V 4 bases and J 2 bases; bases outside gene matches: 3. CDR1 is SGHRS and CDR2 is YFSETQ in the germline V gene.

The chain is built from TRBV5-1 and TRBJ2-5; D is unclear. The CDR3 is 14 residues long. Germline V lookup: CDR1 SGHRS, CDR2 YFSETQ. V gave up 1 base and J gave up 4 bases, with 11 bases separating them. Written as DNA, the CDR3 is TGCGCCAGCAGCTTGAGGTCCAGCGTAGAGACCCAGTACTTC. Translated: CASSLRSSVETQYF.

The chain uses TRBV12-3 or TRBV12-4 and TRBJ2-7, with TRBD1 as a possible D gene (5 bases). CDR3 length equals 13 residues. V lost 4 bases, J lost 0 bases, and 7 bases lay in between. In DNA, the CDR3 is TGTGCCAGCAGTTGGGGCAGCTCCTACGAGCAGTACTTC. Translation gives CASSWGSSYEQYF.

The chain employs TRBV4-1 and TRBJ1-2; 7 nucleotides agree with TRBD1. The V gene's germline CDR1 is MGHRA and CDR2 YSYEKL. The CDR3 consists of 16 residues. V lost 3 bases and J lost 3; bases outside the gene matches: 10. The CDR3 DNA reads as TGCGCCAGCAGCCAGCCACACAGGGGAATAGACTATGGCTACACCTTC. Translated, it gives CASSQPHRGIDYGYTF.

This clone was observed once. The chain has TRBV6-5 and TRBJ1-1, with D tentatively TRBD1 (6 bases). Trimming pared 4 bases from V and 11 bases from J, leaving 14 bases between. Germline CDR1 reads MNHEY; CDR2 reads SVGAGI. There are 12 residues in the CDR3. CDR3 sequence (DNA): TGTGCCAGCAGTTCAACAGGGTTGTGGGCTTTCTTT. It translates to CASSSTGLWAFF.

The V call is TRBV7-9, the J call TRBJ2-7; maybe TRBD2 (6 bases). The ends were cut back, 3 bases at V and 0 bases at J, with 18 bases in the middle. Germline V gene data show CDR1 as SEHNR and CDR2 as FQNEAQ (reference sequence). The CDR3 length is 17 residues. CDR3 in DNA: TGTGCCAGCAGCTTCGATATGTCCGGGACTGACTCCTACGAGCAGTACTTC. Amino acids: CASSFDMSGTDSYEQYF.

The J gene is TRBJ1-2, the V gene TRBV5-1; 7 nucleotides line up with TRBD1. Germline lookup yields CDR1 SGHRS and CDR2 YFSETQ. CDR3 length: 14 residues. The ends lost 2 bases at V and 5 bases at J; junction bases unmatched: 6. The CDR3 sequence: CASSLEGAGYGYTF. The CDR3, as DNA: TGCGCCAGCAGCTTAGAGGGGGCAGGGTATGGCTACACCTTC.

The genes are TRBV6-1 and TRBJ2-1; TRBD2 matches at 8 bases. Trimming took 2 bases from V and 3 from J; bases not matched to a gene: 6. This CDR3 has 16 residues. Per germline, CDR1 MNHNS and CDR2 SASEGT. CDR3 sequence reads: CASSENPGGNYNEQFF. As DNA, the CDR3 is TGTGCCAGCAGTGAAAACCCGGGAGGGAACTACAATGAGCAGTTCTTC.

The J gene is TRBJ1-3, the V gene TRBV30; D gene uncertain. V gave up 2 bases and J gave up 6 bases, with 5 bases separating them. This CDR3 comprises 11 residues. Germline V CDR1 and CDR2: GTSNPN, SVGIG (reference sequence). This CDR3 reads CAWSIENTIYF. In nucleotides, the CDR3 is TGTGCCTGGAGTATAGAAAACACCATATATTTT.